This paragraph covers one TCR beta chain sequence. This clonotype was picked up many times. This clone's antigen is unknown. Per-base quality was not reported, and no clone a single base away is much larger than it. From its cysteine to its phenylalanine, the CDR3 spans 14 amino acids. The read is trimmed to its CDR3 DNA, 42 bases read in frame from base 1. The germline V gene encodes CDR1 DFQATT and CDR2 SNEGSKA (reference sequence). Between the V and J ends, shortened by 1 base and 3 bases respectively, the junction contains 12 bases. This specimen belongs to a study of T cells after yellow fever vaccination (dated by TCRdb to the late 2010s). Regarding the study in general: The SMART-Seq v4 Ultra Low Input RNA kit was used to prepare libraries from fractions with low cell numbers. The cohort comprised two healthy male donors, one aged 18 to 29 and one aged 30 to 39 years. To follow T-cell clones before and after both primary and booster YFV17D yellow fever vaccination, bulk TCR alpha and beta repertoires underwent longitudinal sequencing. Blood samples were taken at several timepoints before and after primary and secondary immunization, and bulk PBMC replicates and cell subsets were isolated. Overall study outcomes, separate from this receptor: The study included only a couple of donors, which limits how far the findings can be generalized. Compared with the primary T-cell response, the secondary T-cell response was faster but weaker, reaching its peak on day 5 rather than on day 15. Because abundant contaminating clonotypes from the bulk population could be contained in FACS-sorted repertoires, computational filtering was required. A small share of clonotypes was detected in both CD4 and CD8 compartments, with the overlap likely arising from convergent recombination. Most clones expanded after primary vaccination were re-detected after the booster (about 96% of CD4 and about 88% of CD8), suggesting broad memory maintenance.

This sample's treatment or condition label indicates: live attenuated yellow fever vaccine strain. Two biological replicates of bulk PBMCs were collected at each blood-draw timepoint. A standard Ficoll-Paque protocol was used to isolate PBMCs from peripheral blood. RNA was extracted with TriZol from bulk PBMCs, CD4 and CD8 fractions, and dextramer-positive and dextramer-negative fractions. Synthesis of TCR cDNA relied on 5'RACE template switching, a step that introduced a universal primer site along with unique molecular identifiers. cDNA synthesis was primed from both the TCR alpha and TCR beta constant segments. Library amplification involved two PCR steps, and the second step added sample barcodes and sequencing adapters. Sequencing of libraries was done on Illumina HiSeq 2500 (2x100 bp) or NovaSeq (2x150 bp). In the authors' own workflow: Demultiplexing of reads and collapsing into UMI consensus sequences were performed with MIGEC, and V(D)J alignment was carried out with MiXCR. Vaccine-responding clonotypes were identified with edgeR using replicate PBMC samples, with FDR below 0.01 and a log2 fold change above 5 up to day 15 being required. Each bulk clonotype received a CD4 or CD8 identity based on whether the sequenced CD4 or CD8 repertoire contained that clonotype at higher abundance. TCRdb reworked the public reads: Q25 trimming with fastp, MiXCR clone assembly, productive beta chains retained. Each CDR3 protein appears once, grouped with its most common genes and DNA. TCRdb, not the original authors, processed these V and J calls. For this sample the table gives about 330,000 distinct CDR3 sequences, of which 6.8% were detected only once. The ten largest clonotypes hold roughly a sixth of the sample.

This clonotype originated in a man aged 18-30 years who received the YFV17D yellow fever vaccine. The specimen comprised PBMCs, sampled about 49 days after the first yellow fever vaccination. This receptor chain uses TRBV20-1 and TRBJ1-1, with the D gene not clear enough to name. The bases read TGCAGTGCTAGAGTGGTCGACACCTACACTGAAGCTTTCTTT. This encodes CSARVVDTYTEAFF.